A single sample gave rise to the 3 T cell receptor beta chains below, sequenced in a study of blood T cell repertoires in COVID-19. Repertoires were generated with immunoSEQ multiplex PCR, while TCRdb's copy carries only in-frame clones and drops some. The sample holds hundreds of thousands of clones, 70% to 90% seen once. The source material was peripheral blood. Receptors were obtained from a woman aged 30 to 39 with active or convalescent COVID-19.

V and J are TRBV27 and TRBJ2-1; 12 bases match TRBD2. J lost 7 bases, V lost 5 bases, and 9 bases had no gene match. Germline CDR1 MNHEY, CDR2 SMNVEV (reference sequence). This CDR3 comprises 16 residues. As DNA, the CDR3 is TGTGCCAGCAGTCCGTGGACTAGCGGGGATAGAAATGAGCAGTTCTTC. Its protein product is CASSPWTSGDRNEQFF.

The rearrangement links TRBV6-5 to TRBJ2-5; possible D gene TRBD1, 6 bases. Germline assignment: CDR1 MNHEY and CDR2 SVGAGI. This CDR3 contains 15 residues. V lost 5 bases and J lost 3, with 16 bases in between. In DNA form, the CDR3 reads TGTGCCAGCAGTCCGAACATCAGGGGTAAAGAGACCCAGTACTTC. Protein: CASSPNIRGKETQYF.

This chain connects TRBV2 to TRBJ2-1; no clear D gene. CDR3 length: 15 residues. Germline V gene sequence: CDR1 SNHLY, CDR2 FYNNEI. V lost 0 bases to trimming and J lost 5 bases, with 11 bases between them. CDR3 nucleotides: TGTGCCAGCAGTGAAGCGCTTCAGACTGACAATGAGCAGTTCTTC. It encodes CASSEALQTDNEQFF.